This is a list of T cell receptor beta chains from one sample in a study of Ad26.COV2.S vaccination and SARS-CoV-2 variants. The data were produced by immunoSEQ multiplex PCR, yet TCRdb's version contains in-frame clones alone and is incomplete. The sample includes about 320,000 clones, 70% to 90% of them seen just once. The specimen was peripheral blood, collected in a trial of Ad26.COV2.S vaccine versus placebo. The receptor source for this set is a person between 18 and 65 years old who received the Ad26.COV2.S COVID-19 vaccine or a placebo. The CDR3 runs from the conserved cysteine through the conserved F or W. Fields, in order: V gene, CDR3 protein.

v_gene: TRBV28; CDR3aa: CASNLTFGEETSTDTQYF
v_gene: TRBV3-1/TRBV3-2; CDR3aa: CASSQVAGQGGYTF
v_gene: TRBV28; CDR3aa: CASFRYEQYF
v_gene: TRBV28; CDR3aa: CASSSGREKLFF
v_gene: TRBV28; CDR3aa: CASSLPPGRTSGNTIYF
v_gene: TRBV9; CDR3aa: CASGNGGGYTDTQYF
v_gene: TRBV7-2; CDR3aa: CASLPVGLANYGYTF
v_gene: TRBV30; CDR3aa: CAFRRQTNEKLFF
v_gene: TRBV5-1; CDR3aa: CASRNWTGFYGYTF
v_gene: TRBV19; CDR3aa: CASSPRGGLAGELFF
v_gene: TRBV6-5; CDR3aa: CASLPPGGGSPLHF
v_gene: TRBV27; CDR3aa: CASTNRNYNEQFF
v_gene: TRBV6-5; CDR3aa: CASSYWAENSPLHF
v_gene: TRBV24-1; CDR3aa: CATSDLHEVTDTQYF
v_gene: TRBV7-3; CDR3aa: CASSPQGADTQYF
v_gene: TRBV19; CDR3aa: CASSIGRGYGYTF
v_gene: TRBV11-3; CDR3aa: CASSLDLFGELFF
v_gene: TRBV9; CDR3aa: CASSVAGGLGTGELFF
v_gene: TRBV11-2; CDR3aa: CASSWGQGGSPLHF
v_gene: TRBV7-3; CDR3aa: CASSLGGQGAKQYF
v_gene: TRBV6-5; CDR3aa: CASSYWRDTDTQYF
v_gene: TRBV2; CDR3aa: CASSIGQSLPQHF
v_gene: TRBV7-8; CDR3aa: CASSLGGDTEAFF
v_gene: TRBV19; CDR3aa: CASRGAGTGSQPQHF
v_gene: TRBV5-1; CDR3aa: CASSLDTGAYEQYF
v_gene: TRBV11-2; CDR3aa: CASSLDLGGPYEQYF
v_gene: TRBV2; CDR3aa: CASRVTQESPMNTEAFF
v_gene: TRBV7-2; CDR3aa: CASSMKTGLTKQPQHF
v_gene: TRBV19; CDR3aa: CASSDLRVGGQNEQFF
v_gene: TRBV10-1; CDR3aa: CASSDGRTASGVQETQYF
v_gene: TRBV7-9; CDR3aa: CASSSRQNTEAFF
v_gene: TRBV7-9; CDR3aa: CASSLGTDTQYF
v_gene: TRBV5-1; CDR3aa: CASSNIAGGSTDTQYF
v_gene: TRBV6-1; CDR3aa: CASSEVRTFNGYTF
v_gene: TRBV5-8; CDR3aa: CASSRLAGNSYEQYF
v_gene: TRBV4-1; CDR3aa: CASSQEKLPYNEQFF
v_gene: TRBV7-3; CDR3aa: CASSPTDGRTDTQYF
v_gene: TRBV6-2/TRBV6-3; CDR3aa: CASSYSFGQGIYEQYF
v_gene: TRBV5-4; CDR3aa: CASSSTGRSSYNSPLHF
v_gene: TRBV28; CDR3aa: CASSGDGTALAPLYYEQYF
v_gene: TRBV4-2; CDR3aa: CASSPSRNYEQYF
v_gene: TRBV11-2; CDR3aa: CASSLAPAAPYEQYF
v_gene: TRBV6-2/TRBV6-3; CDR3aa: CASSKPGLGAYAQYF
v_gene: TRBV27; CDR3aa: CASGRDRTTGELFF
v_gene: TRBV12-3/TRBV12-4; CDR3aa: CASSARDSEAFF
v_gene: TRBV28; CDR3aa: CASSLLMNTEAFF
v_gene: TRBV2; CDR3aa: CASSEHYMNTEAFF
v_gene: TRBV5-6; CDR3aa: CASRRTGRNTEAFF
v_gene: TRBV28; CDR3aa: CASSPWQGARTEAFF
v_gene: TRBV6-1; CDR3aa: CASSDRDRAYGYTF
v_gene: TRBV3-1/TRBV3-2; CDR3aa: CASSHGGTGMNTEAFF
v_gene: TRBV4-1; CDR3aa: CASSQDQASSYNEQFF